Below are 16 T cell receptor beta chains sequenced from a single sample in a study of T cells expressing NK-cell markers. TCRdb reprocessed the 5' RACE reads; each CDR3 protein has one entry and no DNA is given. The data show about 550,000 distinct CDR3 sequences, and the top ten clones hold roughly 3.4%. Sequencing used blood T cells: a sorted CD56 or NKG2C T cell subset, CD4+ or CD8+ T cells, or bulk PBMC T cells (not recorded which). These receptors all come from a man aged 18 to 29 in good health.

The chain is built from TRBV7-3 and TRBJ1-6; the TCRdb D gene call, TRBD1, has no DNA to confirm it. The CDR3 contains 13 residues. Germline V CDR1 and CDR2: SGHTA, FQGTGA. This CDR3 is CASSPDRDLPLHF.

This chain connects TRBV7-9 to TRBJ2-7; TCRdb returns TRBD1, unconfirmable since there is no DNA. CDR1 is SEHNR, CDR2 FQNEAQ, per germline (reference sequence). The CDR3 spans 12 residues. CDR3: CASSLNRDRAYF.

This rearrangement joins TRBV7-9 to TRBJ2-5; TCRdb proposes TRBD1, but this gene call is untestable without DNA. The CDR3 consists of 17 residues. Germline values: CDR1 SEHNR, CDR2 FQNEAQ (reference sequence). CDR3 loop: CASSSKKGGGEAETQYF.

J is TRBJ2-1 and V is TRBV6-1. Germline V CDR1 and CDR2: MNHNS, SASEGT. The CDR3 is 14 residues long. CDR3 residues: CASSGLPSYNEQFF.

The V gene is TRBV12-3 or TRBV12-4, the J gene TRBJ2-1; TCRdb selects TRBD2, and the lack of DNA leaves this call unchecked. The CDR3 is 15 residues long. The CDR3 loop reads CASRSTYGEVGEQFF.

The CDR3 sequence is CASSLFLNGELFF. The gene calls are TRBV27 and TRBJ2-2. This CDR3 is 13 amino acids long. Germline CDR1 MNHEY, CDR2 SMNVEV (reference sequence).

J is TRBJ1-1 and V is TRBV10-3; the TCRdb call, TRBD1, lacks DNA for checking. This CDR3 region has 14 residues. The germline CDR1 and CDR2 sequences are ENHRY and SYGVKD. The CDR3 loop is CAISSGGTNTEAFF.

V is TRBV12-3 or TRBV12-4 and J is TRBJ2-5. The CDR3 spans 14 residues. This CDR3 is CASSLLMGTGTQYF.

V gene TRBV7-6 combines with J gene TRBJ1-1; the TRBD1 assignment by TCRdb is unverifiable without DNA. From germline, CDR1 is SGHVS and CDR2 FNYEAQ. The CDR3 length is 14 residues. This CDR3 is CASTPSLSVGEAFF.

This chain connects TRBV10-2 to TRBJ1-2; lacking DNA, the TRBD1 call made by TCRdb goes unchecked. This CDR3 comprises 13 residues. Germline V lookup: CDR1 WSHSY, CDR2 SAAADI. The CDR3 spells CASGQERNYGYTF.

The chain recombines TRBV11-3 with TRBJ2-2; TCRdb gives TRBD1 as the D gene, but with no DNA this cannot be confirmed. The CDR3 is 15 residues long. Germline loops: CDR1 SGHNT, CDR2 YENEEA. CDR3 sequence: CASSRDRDATGELFF. The whole variable domain, remainder taken from reference TRBV11-3 and TRBJ2-2, is EAGVVQSPRYKIIEKKQPVAFWCNPISGHNTLYWYLQNLGQGPELLIRYENEEAVDDSQLPKDRFSAERLKGVDSTLKIQPAELGDSAVYLCASSRDRDATGELFFGEGSRLTVL.

The genes are TRBV5-1 and TRBJ2-3; TCRdb's D call, TRBD2, is unchecked because there is no DNA. The length of the CDR3 is 17 residues. From germline, CDR1 is SGHRS and CDR2 YFSETQ. The CDR3 is CASSLAGVSGRLDTQYF.

The rearrangement joins TRBV4-2 to TRBJ2-2. Germline lookup yields CDR1 LGHNA and CDR2 YNFKEQ. The length of the CDR3 is 15 residues. The CDR3 loop is CASTQLWADTGELFF.

The V and J genes are TRBV12-3 or TRBV12-4 and TRBJ2-1; the TCRdb call, TRBD1, lacks DNA for checking. The length of the CDR3 is 15 residues. Here the CDR3 reads CASTDRDRLNNEQFF.

The J gene is TRBJ2-2, the V gene TRBV5-5; there is no DNA to check the TCRdb D call of TRBD2. CDR3 length equals 18 residues. The germline gives CDR1 SGHKS, CDR2 YYEKEE (reference sequence). CDR3: CASSLSRLAGGHTGELFF.

The J gene is TRBJ1-2, the V gene TRBV4-2. Germline V CDR1 and CDR2: LGHNA, YNFKEQ. The CDR3 sequence is 15 residues long. The CDR3 sequence: CASSQDGTANYGYTF.